The next 15 T cell receptor beta chains were all read from a single sample in a study of blood T cell repertoires in COVID-19. Libraries were prepared by immunoSEQ multiplex PCR; TCRdb keeps only in-frame clonotypes and omits some of them. The data contain roughly 77,000 clones, about 87% of them singletons. Sequencing was done on a sample of peripheral blood. Every receptor here comes from a man over 45 with active COVID-19.

This chain uses TRBV5-4 with TRBJ2-2; 8 bases are a match to TRBD2. This CDR3 is 15 amino acids long. Germline CDR1 is SGHNT and CDR2 is YYREEE (reference sequence). The trim removed 2 bases at V and 5 bases at J, leaving 5 bases unmatched. In nucleotides, the CDR3 is TGTGCCAGCAGCTTTCCGGGAGGGGATACCGGGGAGCTGTTTTTT. Amino acids: CASSFPGGDTGELFF.

The V gene is TRBV12-5, the J gene TRBJ2-5, with 8 bases aligning to TRBD2. CDR3 length equals 17 residues. The V segment lost 5 bases and the J segment 5 bases; nucleotides outside the gene matches: 16. In germline, CDR1 is LGHNT, CDR2 FRNRAP. CDR3: CASGAQTGGLSSETQYF. CDR3 sequence (DNA): TGTGCTAGTGGTGCCCAAACGGGGGGGCTTTCCTCCGAGACCCAGTACTTC.

The V call is TRBV11-1, the J call TRBJ2-2; no firm D call. Trimming removed 5 bases at V and 3 bases at J, with 7 bases between. From germline, CDR1 is SGHAT and CDR2 FQDESV (reference sequence). The CDR3 length is 13 residues. CDR3 coding DNA: TGTGCCAGCAGCCTGGGCGACACCGGGGAGCTGTTTTTT. Translating it yields CASSLGDTGELFF. The full variable domain, rest sourced from reference TRBV11-1 and TRBJ2-2, is EAEVAQSPRYKITEKSQAVAFWCDPISGHATLYWYRQILGQGPELLVQFQDESVVDDSQLPKDRFSAERLKGVDSTLKIQPAELGDSAMYLCASSLGDTGELFFGEGSRLTVL.

The chain uses TRBV28 and TRBJ1-1; 9 nucleotides match TRBD1. The CDR3 has 17 amino acids. V gave up 5 bases and J gave up 3 bases; unmatched junction bases: 13. Germline V gene lookup returns CDR1 MDHEN and CDR2 SYDVKM. Here the CDR3 reads CASSLPITGGSDTEAFF. The CDR3 DNA reads TGTGCCAGCAGTCTCCCCATTACAGGGGGCTCGGACACTGAAGCTTTCTTT.

The CDR3 region is CASRPPGIDTQYF. CDR3 coding DNA: TGTGCCAGCAGGCCCCCGGGTATCGATACGCAGTATTTT. The chain links TRBV28 to TRBJ2-3; no clear D gene. CDR3 length: 13 amino acids. Trimming removed 6 bases at V and 6 bases at J, with 13 bases between. Germline V gene sequence: CDR1 MDHEN, CDR2 SYDVKM.

The V call is TRBV9, the J call TRBJ2-3, with 11 bases fitting TRBD2. The V segment lost 0 bases and the J segment 6 bases; nucleotides outside the gene matches: 3. The CDR3 covers 15 residues. Germline V gives CDR1 SGDLS, CDR2 YYNGEE. The CDR3 nucleotides read TGTGCCAGCAGCGTAGGACTAGCGGGACTCGATACGCAGTATTTT. The encoded protein is CASSVGLAGLDTQYF.

The chain uses TRBV15 and TRBJ2-6, with TRBD1 matching over 7 bases. This CDR3 is built from 19 residues. Losses at the gene ends were 5 bases for V and 0 bases for J; bases not matched to a gene: 13. CDR1 is LNHNV, CDR2 YYDKDF, per germline (reference sequence). In DNA form, the CDR3 reads TGTGCCACCAGCCTCGTTAAGGGACAGTACTTCTCTGGGGCCAACGTCCTGACTTTC. Encoded protein: CATSLVKGQYFSGANVLTF.

The chain recombines TRBV7-9 with TRBJ1-1; weak D call: TRBD1 (5 bases). Germline V gene lookup returns CDR1 SEHNR and CDR2 FQNEAQ (reference sequence). The CDR3 has 14 amino acids. The V and J ends lost 5 bases and 4 bases respectively, with 14 bases between them. The CDR3 protein is CASSQTGVGTEAFF. As DNA, the CDR3 is TGTGCCAGCAGCCAAACAGGCGTCGGCACTGAAGCTTTCTTT.

The gene calls are TRBV9 and TRBJ2-2; TRBD1 might be the D (5 bases). The CDR3 has 16 residues. V was shortened by 0 bases and J by 5 bases, with 14 bases between the two germline ends. CDR1 SGDLS and CDR2 YYNGEE come from the germline V gene. CDR3 sequence (DNA): TGTGCCAGCAGCGTAGCTGCGGTGACAGCTACCGGGGAGCTGTTTTTT. Protein product: CASSVAAVTATGELFF.

The chain couples TRBV7-8 to TRBJ1-6; D gene unclear. The ends were cut back, 0 bases at V and 6 bases at J, with 18 bases in the middle. Germline V lookup: CDR1 SGHVS, CDR2 FQNEAQ. CDR3 length: 18 residues. CDR3 DNA sequence: TGTGCCAGCAGCTTAGCGCTACAGCGGACGACTGGTAATTCACCCCTCCACTTT. Translating it yields CASSLALQRTTGNSPLHF.

This clone was found once. This chain joins TRBV2 and TRBJ2-5, with 7 bases matching TRBD1. Germline CDR1 reads SNHLY; CDR2 reads FYNNEI. The CDR3 sequence is 15 residues long. The J segment lost 1 base and the V segment lost 3 bases, leaving 5 bases of the junction unmatched. The CDR3: CASSEMGQSQETQYF. CDR3 sequence (DNA): TGTGCCAGCAGTGAGATGGGACAGAGCCAAGAGACCCAGTACTTC.

The chain has TRBV27 and TRBJ1-2, with D possibly matching TRBD1 (6 bases). V gave up 2 bases and J gave up 6 bases, with 16 bases separating them. Per the germline V gene, CDR1 is MNHEY and CDR2 is SMNVEV (reference sequence). The CDR3 sequence is 15 residues long. The CDR3 loop reads CASSLDPWEGDGYTF. The CDR3 nucleotides read TGTGCCAGCAGTTTAGACCCGTGGGAGGGGGATGGCTACACCTTC.

The V gene is TRBV11-2, the J gene TRBJ2-7; possibly TRBD1 for D (6 bases). Trimming shortened V by 6 bases and J by 4 bases, and 16 bases separated the two germline ends. The V gene's germline CDR1 is SGHAT and CDR2 FQNNGV. The CDR3 sequence is 14 residues long. In DNA form, the CDR3 reads TGTGCCAGCAGTTCAAAACAGGGACGATACGAGCAGTACTTC. Protein product: CASSSKQGRYEQYF.

The rearrangement uses TRBV7-8 and TRBJ2-1, with D perhaps matching TRBD2 (6 bases). V was clipped by 5 bases and J by 2 bases, with 19 bases between them. This CDR3 has 17 residues. Germline V gene data show CDR1 as SGHVS and CDR2 as FQNEAQ. The CDR3: CASSGTRVQLAYNEQFF. CDR3 in DNA: TGTGCCAGCAGCGGGACTCGAGTTCAGCTTGCCTACAATGAGCAGTTCTTC.

This clone came up a few times. The rearrangement joins TRBV20-1 to TRBJ1-5; the D gene is possibly TRBD1 (6 bases). Trimming cost V 5 bases and J 11 bases, with 13 bases left between them. The CDR3 contains 11 residues. Germline-derived CDR1 and CDR2 are DFQATT and SNEGSKA (reference sequence). The CDR3 is CSARTRQAQHF. CDR3 DNA sequence: TGCAGTGCTCGGACACGACAGGCCCAGCATTTT.